Here is one T cell receptor (beta chain) with its context. Its specificity is unknown. CDR3 length equals 15 residues. The germline V gene has CDR1 MDHEN and CDR2 SYDVKM. Between the trimmed V and J ends, which lost 2 bases and 1 base, there was a span of 11 bases. The data belong to a study of cytomegalovirus exposure and HLA in healthy donors. The study, taken as a whole, reports: Listed as cytomegalovirus-associated were approximately 160 TCR beta chains. It was reported that the classifier diagnosed cytomegalovirus status with high specificity and sensitivity in both the original and validation cohorts. Most TCR sequences proved rare, with some public TCRs found in many donors. Specific recognition of CMV antigens was confirmed in vitro for a few chains (all CMV-associated).

This table comes from immunoSEQ multiplex PCR, and its TCRdb copy is limited to in-frame clones, with some not included. Of about 160,000 clones in the sample, less than 90% were seen once. This clonotype was sampled from a young man in good health and CMV-seropositive. V and J are TRBV28 and TRBJ2-5; tentative D call: TRBD1 (6 bases). The sequenced material came from PBMCs. CDR3 sequence reads: CASSLRGTIQETQYF. Written as DNA, the CDR3 is TGTGCCAGCAGTTTAAGGGGGACCATCCAAGAGACCCAGTACTTC.